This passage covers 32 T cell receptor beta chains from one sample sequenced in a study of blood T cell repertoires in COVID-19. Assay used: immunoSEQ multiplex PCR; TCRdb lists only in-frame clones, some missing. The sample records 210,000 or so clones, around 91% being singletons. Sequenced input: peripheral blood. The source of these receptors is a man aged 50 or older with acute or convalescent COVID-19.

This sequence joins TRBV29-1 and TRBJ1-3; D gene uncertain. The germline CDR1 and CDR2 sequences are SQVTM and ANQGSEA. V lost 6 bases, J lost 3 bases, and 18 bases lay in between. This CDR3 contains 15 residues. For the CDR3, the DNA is TGCAGCGTGGAGGGTGGTGAGGCAGTTGGAAACACCATATATTTT. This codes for CSVEGGEAVGNTIYF. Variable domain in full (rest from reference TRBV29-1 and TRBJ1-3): SAVISQKPSRDICQRGTSLTIQCQVDSQVTMMFWYRQQPGQSLTLIATANQGSEATYESGFVIDKFPISRPNLTFSTLTVSNMSPEDSSIYLCSVEGGEAVGNTIYFGEGSWLTVV.

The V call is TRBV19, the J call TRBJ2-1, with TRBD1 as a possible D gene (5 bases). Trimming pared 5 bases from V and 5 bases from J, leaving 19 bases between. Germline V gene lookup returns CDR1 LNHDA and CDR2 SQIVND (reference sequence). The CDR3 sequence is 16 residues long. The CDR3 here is CASSLTHRRQNNEQFF. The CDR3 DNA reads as TGTGCCAGTAGTCTCACCCATAGACGACAGAACAATGAGCAGTTCTTC.

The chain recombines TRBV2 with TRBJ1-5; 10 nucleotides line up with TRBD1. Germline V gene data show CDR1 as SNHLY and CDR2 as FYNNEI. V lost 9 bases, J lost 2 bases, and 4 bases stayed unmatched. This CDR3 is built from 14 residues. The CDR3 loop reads CARSGTGGNQPQHF. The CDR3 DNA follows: TGTGCCAGGTCCGGGACAGGGGGCAATCAGCCCCAGCATTTT.

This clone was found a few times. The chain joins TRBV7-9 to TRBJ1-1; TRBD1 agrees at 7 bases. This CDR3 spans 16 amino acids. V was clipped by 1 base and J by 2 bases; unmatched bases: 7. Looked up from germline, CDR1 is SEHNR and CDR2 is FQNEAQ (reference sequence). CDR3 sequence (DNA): TGTGCCAGCAGCTTAGTATTAGGGGGCACTAACACTGAAGCTTTCTTT. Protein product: CASSLVLGGTNTEAFF.

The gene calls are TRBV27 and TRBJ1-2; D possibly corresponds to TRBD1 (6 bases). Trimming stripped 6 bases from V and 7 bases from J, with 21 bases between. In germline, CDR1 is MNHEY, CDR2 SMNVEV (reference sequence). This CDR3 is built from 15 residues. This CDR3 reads CASRLPGGDNGGYTF. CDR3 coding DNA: TGTGCCAGCAGGTTACCGGGGGGGGACAATGGTGGCTACACCTTC.

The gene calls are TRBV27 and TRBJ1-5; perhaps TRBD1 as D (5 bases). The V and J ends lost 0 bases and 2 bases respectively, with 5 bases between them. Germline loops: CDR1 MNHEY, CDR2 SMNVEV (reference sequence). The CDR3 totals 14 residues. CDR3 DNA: TGTGCCAGCAGTTTATCAGGGGGCAATCAGCCCCAGCATTTT. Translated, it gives CASSLSGGNQPQHF.

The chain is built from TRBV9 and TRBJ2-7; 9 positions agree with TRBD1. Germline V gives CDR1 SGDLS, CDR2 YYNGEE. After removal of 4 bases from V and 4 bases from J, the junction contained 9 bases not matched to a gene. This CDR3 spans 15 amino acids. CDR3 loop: CASSPGGTGKYEQYF. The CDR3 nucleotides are TGTGCCAGCAGCCCAGGAGGGACAGGGAAATACGAGCAGTACTTC.

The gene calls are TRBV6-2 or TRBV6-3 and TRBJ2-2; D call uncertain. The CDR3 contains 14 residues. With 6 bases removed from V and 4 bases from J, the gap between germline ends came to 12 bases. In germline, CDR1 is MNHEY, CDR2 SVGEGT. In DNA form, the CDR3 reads TGTGCCAGCAGCCCCGGCGGATTCACCGGGGAGCTGTTTTTT. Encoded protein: CASSPGGFTGELFF.

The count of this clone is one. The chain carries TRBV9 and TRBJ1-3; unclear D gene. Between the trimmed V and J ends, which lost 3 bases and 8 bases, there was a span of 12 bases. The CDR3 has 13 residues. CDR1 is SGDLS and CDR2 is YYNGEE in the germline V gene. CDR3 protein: CASSEAPLDTIYF. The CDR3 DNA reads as TGTGCCAGCAGCGAAGCGCCTTTGGACACCATATATTTT.

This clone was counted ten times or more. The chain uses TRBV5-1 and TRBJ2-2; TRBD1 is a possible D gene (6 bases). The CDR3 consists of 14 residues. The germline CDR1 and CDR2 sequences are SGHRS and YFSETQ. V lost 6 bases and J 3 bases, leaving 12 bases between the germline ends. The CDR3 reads CASNRVGYTGELFF. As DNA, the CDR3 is TGCGCCAGCAACAGGGTCGGTTACACCGGGGAGCTGTTTTTT.

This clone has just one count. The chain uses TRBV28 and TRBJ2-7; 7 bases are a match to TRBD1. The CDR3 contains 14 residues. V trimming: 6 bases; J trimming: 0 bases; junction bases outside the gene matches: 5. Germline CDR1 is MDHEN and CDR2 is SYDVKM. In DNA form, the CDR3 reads TGTGCCAGCAGCACAGGGGTGGGCTCCTACGAGCAGTACTTC. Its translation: CASSTGVGSYEQYF.

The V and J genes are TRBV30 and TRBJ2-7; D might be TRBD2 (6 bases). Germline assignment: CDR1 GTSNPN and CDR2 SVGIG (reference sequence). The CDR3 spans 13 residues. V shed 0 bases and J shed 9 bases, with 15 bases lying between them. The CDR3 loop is CAWSVLGTDGQYF. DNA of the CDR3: TGTGCCTGGAGTGTACTCGGGACTGACGGGCAGTACTTC.

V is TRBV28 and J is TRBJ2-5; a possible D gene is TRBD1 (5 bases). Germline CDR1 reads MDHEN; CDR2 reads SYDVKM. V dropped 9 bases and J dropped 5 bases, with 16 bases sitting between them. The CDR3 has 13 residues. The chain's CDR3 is CASMNPNRETQYF. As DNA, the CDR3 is TGTGCCAGTATGAATCCGAACAGGGAGACCCAGTACTTC.

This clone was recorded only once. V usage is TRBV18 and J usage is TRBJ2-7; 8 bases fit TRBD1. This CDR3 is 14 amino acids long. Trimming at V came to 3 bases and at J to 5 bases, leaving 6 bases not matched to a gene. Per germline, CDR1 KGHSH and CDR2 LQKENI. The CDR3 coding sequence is TGTGCCAGCTCACCTGGACAGGGAGTAGACGAGCAGTACGTC. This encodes CASSPGQGVDEQYV.

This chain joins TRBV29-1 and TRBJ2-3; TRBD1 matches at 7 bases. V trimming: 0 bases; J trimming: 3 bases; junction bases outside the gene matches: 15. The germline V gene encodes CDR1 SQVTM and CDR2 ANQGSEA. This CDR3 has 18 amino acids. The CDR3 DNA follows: TGCAGCGTTGAAGACCCCGTACAGGGGTCTGGTGGTACAGATACGCAGTATTTT. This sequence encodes CSVEDPVQGSGGTDTQYF.

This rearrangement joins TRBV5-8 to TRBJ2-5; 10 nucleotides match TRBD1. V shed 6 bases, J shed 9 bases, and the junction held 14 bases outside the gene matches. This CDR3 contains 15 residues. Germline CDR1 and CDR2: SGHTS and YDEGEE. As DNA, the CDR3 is TGTGCCAGCATTTTTCCCGGGACAGGGGCGGGAGCCCAGTACTTC. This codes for CASIFPGTGAGAQYF.

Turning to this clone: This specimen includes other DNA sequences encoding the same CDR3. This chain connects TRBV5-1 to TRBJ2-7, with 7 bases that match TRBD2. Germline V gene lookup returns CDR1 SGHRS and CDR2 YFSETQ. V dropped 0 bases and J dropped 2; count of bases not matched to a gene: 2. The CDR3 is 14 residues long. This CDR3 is CASSLAGTTYEQYF. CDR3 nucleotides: TGCGCCAGCAGCTTGGCTGGGACTACCTACGAGCAGTACTTC. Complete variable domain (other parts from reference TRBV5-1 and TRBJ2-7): KAGVTQTPRYLIKTRGQQVTLSCSPISGHRSVSWYQQTPGQGLQFLFEYFSETQRNKGNFPGRFSGRQFSNSRSEMNVSTLELGDSALYLCASSLAGTTYEQYFGPGTRLTVT.

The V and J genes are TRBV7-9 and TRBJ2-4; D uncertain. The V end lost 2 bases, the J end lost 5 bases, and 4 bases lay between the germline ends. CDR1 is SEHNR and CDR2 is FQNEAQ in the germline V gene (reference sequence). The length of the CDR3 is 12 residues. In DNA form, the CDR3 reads TGTGCCAGCAGCTTAACAGAAAACATTCAGTACTTC. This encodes CASSLTENIQYF.

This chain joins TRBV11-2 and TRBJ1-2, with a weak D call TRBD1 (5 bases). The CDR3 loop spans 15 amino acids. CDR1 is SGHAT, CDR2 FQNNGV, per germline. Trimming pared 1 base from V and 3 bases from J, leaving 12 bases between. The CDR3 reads CASSLVAGGDYGYTF. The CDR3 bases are TGTGCCAGCAGCTTAGTGGCGGGGGGAGACTATGGCTACACCTTC.

CDR3 DNA: TGTGCCAGCAGTAACAGAGACGACTATGGCTACACCTTC. This gives the protein CASSNRDDYGYTF. This chain uses TRBV2 with TRBJ1-2; D unclear. V lost 5 bases and J lost 3, with 10 bases in between. The length of the CDR3 is 13 residues. The germline V gene has CDR1 SNHLY and CDR2 FYNNEI.

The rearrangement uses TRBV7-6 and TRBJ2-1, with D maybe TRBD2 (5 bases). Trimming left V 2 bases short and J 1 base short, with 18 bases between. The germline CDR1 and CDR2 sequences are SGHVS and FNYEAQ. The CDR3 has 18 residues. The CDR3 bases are TGTGCCAGCAGCTTAACCTATCTCCTCACTAGGTCCTACAATGAGCAGTTCTTC. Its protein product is CASSLTYLLTRSYNEQFF.

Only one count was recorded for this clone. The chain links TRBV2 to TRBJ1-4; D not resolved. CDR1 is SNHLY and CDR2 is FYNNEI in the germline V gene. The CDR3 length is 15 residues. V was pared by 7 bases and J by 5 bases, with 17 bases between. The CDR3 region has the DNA TGTGCCAGCACCCGGCAGGCACCCCGGAATGAAAAACTGTTTTTT. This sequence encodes CASTRQAPRNEKLFF.

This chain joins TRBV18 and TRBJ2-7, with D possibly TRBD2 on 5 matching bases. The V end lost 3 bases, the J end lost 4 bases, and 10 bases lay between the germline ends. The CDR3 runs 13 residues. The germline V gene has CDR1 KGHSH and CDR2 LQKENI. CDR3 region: CASSPRLIYEQYF. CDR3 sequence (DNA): TGTGCCAGCTCACCCCGACTAATTTACGAGCAGTACTTC.

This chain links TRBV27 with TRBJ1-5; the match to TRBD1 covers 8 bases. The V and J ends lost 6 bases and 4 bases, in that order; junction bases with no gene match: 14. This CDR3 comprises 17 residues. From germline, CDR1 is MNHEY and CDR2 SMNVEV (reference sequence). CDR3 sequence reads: CASSPDRALGGNQPQHF. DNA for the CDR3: TGTGCCAGCAGCCCGGACAGGGCTTTGGGGGGGAATCAGCCCCAGCATTTT.

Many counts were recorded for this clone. CDR3 sequence reads: CSASMSSGRSEQFF. The CDR3, as DNA: TGCAGTGCTAGTATGTCTAGCGGGAGGTCTGAGCAGTTCTTC. The chain uses TRBV20-1 and TRBJ2-1; TRBD2 aligns across 11 bases. Germline V gene sequence: CDR1 DFQATT, CDR2 SNEGSKA (reference sequence). This CDR3 is built from 14 residues. The V segment lost 3 bases and the J segment 9 bases; nucleotides outside the gene matches: 7.

The CDR3 is CATSQNFRGVGELFF. CDR3 sequence (DNA): TGTGCCACCAGCCAAAACTTCCGGGGTGTCGGGGAGCTGTTTTTT. The chain employs TRBV15 and TRBJ2-2; D is possibly TRBD2 (5 bases). The V gene's germline CDR1 is LNHNV and CDR2 YYDKDF (reference sequence). CDR3 length: 15 amino acids. V dropped 5 bases and J dropped 7 bases, with 17 bases sitting between them.

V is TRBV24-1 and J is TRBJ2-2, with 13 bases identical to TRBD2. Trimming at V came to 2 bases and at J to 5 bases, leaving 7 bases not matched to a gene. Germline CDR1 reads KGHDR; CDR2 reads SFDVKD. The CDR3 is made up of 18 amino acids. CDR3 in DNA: TGTGCCACCAGTGATTCTACTAGCGGGAGGGCCCGGACCGGGGAGCTGTTTTTT. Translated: CATSDSTSGRARTGELFF.

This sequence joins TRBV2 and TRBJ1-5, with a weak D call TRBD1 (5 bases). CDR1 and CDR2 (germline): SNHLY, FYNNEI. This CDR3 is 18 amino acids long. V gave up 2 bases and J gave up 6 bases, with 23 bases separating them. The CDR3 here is CASSETGTGLPRSQPQHF. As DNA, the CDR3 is TGTGCCAGCAGTGAAACGGGCACAGGACTACCGAGGAGTCAGCCCCAGCATTTT.

The CDR3 protein is CASSSLQGQGHQETQYF. DNA for the CDR3: TGTGCCAGCAGTTCGCTCCAGGGACAGGGCCACCAAGAGACCCAGTACTTC. The V call is TRBV27, the J call TRBJ2-5; 9 bases line up with TRBD1. The germline gives CDR1 MNHEY, CDR2 SMNVEV (reference sequence). The CDR3 has 17 residues. Trimming cost V 4 bases and J 0 bases; bases outside gene matches: 9.

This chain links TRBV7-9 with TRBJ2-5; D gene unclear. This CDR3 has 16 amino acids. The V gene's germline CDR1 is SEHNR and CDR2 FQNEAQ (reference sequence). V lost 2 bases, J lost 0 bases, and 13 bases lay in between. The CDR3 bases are TGTGCCAGCAGCTTACCGGCAGGCTGGTACCAAGAGACCCAGTACTTC. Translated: CASSLPAGWYQETQYF.

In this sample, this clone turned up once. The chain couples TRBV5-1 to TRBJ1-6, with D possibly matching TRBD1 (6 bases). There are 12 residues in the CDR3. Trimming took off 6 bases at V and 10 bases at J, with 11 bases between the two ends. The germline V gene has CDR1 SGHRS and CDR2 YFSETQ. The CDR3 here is CASKGDGSPLHF. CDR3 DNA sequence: TGCGCCAGCAAGGGGGACGGATCACCCCTCCACTTT.

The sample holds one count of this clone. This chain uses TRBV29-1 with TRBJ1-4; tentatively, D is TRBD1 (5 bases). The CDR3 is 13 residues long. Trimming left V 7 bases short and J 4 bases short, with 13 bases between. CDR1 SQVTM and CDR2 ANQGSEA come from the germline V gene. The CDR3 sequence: CSAGVQGNEKLFF. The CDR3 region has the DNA TGCAGCGCCGGAGTGCAGGGTAATGAAAAACTGTTTTTT. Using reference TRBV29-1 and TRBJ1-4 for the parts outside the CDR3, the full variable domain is SAVISQKPSRDICQRGTSLTIQCQVDSQVTMMFWYRQQPGQSLTLIATANQGSEATYESGFVIDKFPISRPNLTFSTLTVSNMSPEDSSIYLCSAGVQGNEKLFFGSGTQLSVL.